One sample yielded the 15 T cell receptor beta chains listed below, sequenced in a study of cytomegalovirus exposure and HLA in healthy donors (dated by TCRdb to about 2017). Library preparation used the immunoSEQ multiplex PCR assay. A mixture of 60 forward primers for TCR Vbeta segments and 13 reverse primers for TCR Jbeta segments was used in the multiplex PCR. Entries here come from immuneACCESS through TCRdb and include only in-frame sequences with V and J called. Some clones fail to appear in such tables; in the studies checked, an unresolved V gene covers under half of the shortfall, and the cause of the remainder is unknown. This sample lists roughly 150,000 clones; around 84% were detected once. Around 2.5% of the sample is taken by the ten largest. Material for sequencing was PBMCs. These receptors were collected from a young man in good health and CMV-seropositive.

The V gene is TRBV5-4, the J gene TRBJ2-1; D is perhaps TRBD2 (5 bases). In germline, CDR1 is SGHNT, CDR2 YYREEE (reference sequence). The V gene lost 10 bases and the J gene lost 2 bases, with 19 bases spanning the gap. The CDR3 loop spans 15 amino acids. DNA of the CDR3: TGTGCCTCTGGACGGGCTGGAGGAACCTACAATGAGCAGTTCTTC. It translates to CASGRAGGTYNEQFF. Using reference TRBV5-4 and TRBJ2-1 for the parts outside the CDR3, the full variable domain is ETGVTQSPTHLIKTRGQQVTLRCSSQSGHNTVSWYQQALGQGPQFIFQYYREEENGRGNFPPRFSGLQFPNYSSELNVNALELDDSALYLCASGRAGGTYNEQFFGPGTRLTVL.

J is TRBJ2-2 and V is TRBV4-2; tentatively, D is TRBD1 (6 bases). Deletions cut 3 bases from V and 6 bases from J, with 11 bases between. Germline V CDR1 and CDR2: LGHNA, YNFKEQ. The CDR3 loop spans 14 amino acids. In DNA, the CDR3 is TGTGCCAGCAGCCAGGGGGCGGGTCCCGGGGAGCTGTTTTTT. Translation gives CASSQGAGPGELFF.

The chain uses TRBV14 and TRBJ2-3; D is perhaps TRBD2 (5 bases). Germline V gene lookup returns CDR1 SGHDN and CDR2 FVKESK. This CDR3 has 15 residues. V was cut by 4 bases and J by 0 bases, with 11 bases left in between. This CDR3 is CASSRPGTSTDTQYF. The DNA of the CDR3 is TGTGCCAGCAGCCGGCCGGGAACTAGCACAGATACGCAGTATTTT. The full variable domain, completed using reference TRBV14 and TRBJ2-3, is EAGVTQFPSHSVIEKGQTVTLRCDPISGHDNLYWYRRVMGKEIKFLLHFVKESKQDESGMPNNRFLAERTGGTYSTLKVQPAELEDSGVYFCASSRPGTSTDTQYFGPGTRLTVL.

V and J are TRBV4-2 and TRBJ2-6, with 8 bases that match TRBD1. Per germline, CDR1 LGHNA and CDR2 YNFKEQ. The CDR3 covers 18 residues. The ends lost 4 bases at V and 0 bases at J; junction bases unmatched: 8. The CDR3 sequence is CASSLRGQENSGANVLTF. The CDR3, as DNA: TGTGCCAGCAGCCTCAGGGGGCAGGAAAACTCTGGGGCCAACGTCCTGACTTTC.

This clone has a single count. The V gene is TRBV7-9, the J gene TRBJ2-7; 9 nucleotides agree with TRBD1. This CDR3 is built from 15 residues. The V gene's germline CDR1 is SEHNR and CDR2 FQNEAQ (reference sequence). With 5 bases clipped from V and 5 bases from J, the junction kept 10 bases outside the gene matches. The CDR3: CASSLLRRDRDEQYF. DNA of the CDR3: TGTGCCAGCAGCCTACTTCGTAGGGACAGGGACGAGCAGTACTTC.

The chain links TRBV7-3 to TRBJ2-3, with TRBD2 matching 10 bases. Trimming took 5 bases from V and 1 from J; bases not matched to a gene: 3. The CDR3 loop spans 15 amino acids. Germline lookup yields CDR1 SGHTA and CDR2 FQGTGA. Here the CDR3 DNA reads TGTGCCAGCAGCCACGGGACTAGCGGCACAGATACGCAGTATTTT. This encodes CASSHGTSGTDTQYF.

The chain is built from TRBV6-1 and TRBJ2-7, with 8 bases aligning to TRBD2. The trim removed 3 bases at V and 2 bases at J, leaving 6 bases unmatched. The CDR3 extends over 15 amino acids. Germline CDR1 is MNHNS and CDR2 is SASEGT. CDR3 nucleotide sequence: TGTGCCAGCAGTGAGACTACGGGACTAGCCTACGAGCAGTACTTC. Translated: CASSETTGLAYEQYF.

This clone was recorded a few times. This chain uses TRBV6-1 with TRBJ1-1; 7 nucleotides match TRBD1. Looked up from germline, CDR1 is MNHNS and CDR2 is SASEGT. The CDR3 totals 16 residues. V lost 5 bases to trimming and J lost 0 bases; unmatched junction nucleotides: 9. The chain's CDR3 is CASSKGQAYMNTEAFF. The CDR3 DNA follows: TGTGCCAGCAGTAAAGGACAGGCTTACATGAACACTGAAGCTTTCTTT.

The genes are TRBV6-1 and TRBJ2-1; a weak D match, TRBD2 (6 bases). The germline V gene has CDR1 MNHNS and CDR2 SASEGT. The CDR3 has 13 residues. Between the trimmed V and J ends, which lost 0 bases and 16 bases, there was a span of 16 bases. CDR3 protein: CASSEARETSSFF. DNA for the CDR3: TGTGCCAGCAGTGAAGCGCGAGAAACTAGCTCCTTCTTC.

The chain combines TRBV11-3 with TRBJ2-5; the match to TRBD2 covers 13 bases. Germline CDR1 and CDR2: SGHNT and YENEEA. Losses at the gene ends were 5 bases for V and 7 bases for J; bases not matched to a gene: 4. The CDR3 covers 14 residues. CDR3 sequence: CASSLGLAGATQYF. The CDR3 DNA is TGTGCCAGCAGCCTTGGACTAGCGGGAGCGACCCAGTACTTC.

This clone was detected only a few times. V usage is TRBV5-1 and J usage is TRBJ1-1; weak D call: TRBD1 (6 bases). This CDR3 has 14 amino acids. CDR1 is SGHRS and CDR2 is YFSETQ in the germline V gene. V lost 1 base, J lost 3 bases, and 10 bases lay in between. The CDR3 region has the DNA TGCGCCAGCAGCTTGTTGTCAGGGGACACTGAAGCTTTCTTT. Translated, it gives CASSLLSGDTEAFF.

The CDR3 region has the DNA TGTGCCAGCAGCCCTCGGACAGGGGGCGAGTACGAGCAGTACTTC. Protein product: CASSPRTGGEYEQYF. The chain carries TRBV7-2 and TRBJ2-7; TRBD1 aligns across 11 bases. The germline gives CDR1 SGHTA, CDR2 FQGNSA. The CDR3 is made up of 15 amino acids. The J segment lost 4 bases and the V segment lost 5 bases, leaving 7 bases of the junction unmatched.

The chain couples TRBV5-4 to TRBJ2-5; TRBD2 matches 7 bases. The DNA matches TRBJ2-7 better at its end, which makes the J call doubtful. The CDR3 length is 12 residues. The germline gives CDR1 SGHNT, CDR2 YYREEE (reference sequence). This chain's CDR3 is CASSSSGYEQYF. Written as DNA, the CDR3 is TGTGCCAGCAGCTCTAGCGGCTACGAGCAGTACTTC.

The chain carries TRBV6-1 and TRBJ2-1, with D unclear. Germline V gives CDR1 MNHNS, CDR2 SASEGT. The CDR3 runs to 12 residues. Trimming pared 6 bases from V and 6 bases from J, leaving 9 bases between. The CDR3 DNA sequence: TGTGCCAGCAGCCAAGACTCCAATGAGCAGTTCTTC. Its translation: CASSQDSNEQFF.

The V gene is TRBV7-2, the J gene TRBJ2-5, with D possibly matching TRBD1 (6 bases). CDR1 and CDR2 (germline): SGHTA, FQGNSA. CDR3 length: 13 amino acids. V was pared by 3 bases and J by 3 bases, with 8 bases between. The CDR3 bases are TGTGCCAGCAGCTTTGACAGGAAAGAGACCCAGTACTTC. Protein: CASSFDRKETQYF.